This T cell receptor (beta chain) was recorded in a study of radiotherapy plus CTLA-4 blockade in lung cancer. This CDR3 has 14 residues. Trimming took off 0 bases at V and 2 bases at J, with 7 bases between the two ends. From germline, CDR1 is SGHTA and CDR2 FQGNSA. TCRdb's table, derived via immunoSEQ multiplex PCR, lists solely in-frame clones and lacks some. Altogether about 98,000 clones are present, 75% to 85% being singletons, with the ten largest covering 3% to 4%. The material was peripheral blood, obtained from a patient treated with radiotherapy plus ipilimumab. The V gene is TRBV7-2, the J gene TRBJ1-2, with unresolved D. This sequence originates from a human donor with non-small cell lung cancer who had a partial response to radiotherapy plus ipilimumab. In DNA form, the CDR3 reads TGTGCCAGCAGCTTAGCGAGGCAGAACTATGGCTACACCTTC. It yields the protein CASSLARQNYGYTF.